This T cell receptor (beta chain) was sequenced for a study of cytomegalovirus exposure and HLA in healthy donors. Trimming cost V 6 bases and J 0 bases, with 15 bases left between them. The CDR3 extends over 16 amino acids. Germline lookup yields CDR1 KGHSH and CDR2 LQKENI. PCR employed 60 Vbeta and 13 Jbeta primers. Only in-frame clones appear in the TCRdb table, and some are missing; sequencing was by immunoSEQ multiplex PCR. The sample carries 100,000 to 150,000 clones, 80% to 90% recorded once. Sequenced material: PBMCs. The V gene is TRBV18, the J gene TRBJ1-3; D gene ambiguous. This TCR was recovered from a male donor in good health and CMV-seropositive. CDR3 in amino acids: CASSLDMELSGNTIYF. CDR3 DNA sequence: TGTGCCAGCTCCCTTGACATGGAACTCTCTGGAAACACCATATATTTT.